This TCR beta chain was sequenced for a study of T cell responses to AZD1222 COVID-19 vaccine. Study results and caveats: As reported, nearly half of all spike-specific TCRs target variant regions that are unmutated. Baseline testing showed seropositivity in only a handful of AZD1222 recipients.

The repertoire was sequenced with immunoSEQ multiplex PCR; TCRdb's copy has only in-frame clones and lacks some. The sample carries around 150,000 clones, about 91% recorded once. This clone was seen only once. Its antigen remains unidentified. This TCR came from an adult in good health. This specimen consisted of peripheral blood, obtained on day 0 of AZD1222 vaccination.

The CDR3: CASSVGTGVISPLHF. The CDR3 nucleotides are TGTGCCAGCAGCGTAGGGACAGGGGTCATATCACCCCTCCACTTT. The rearrangement joins TRBV2 to TRBJ1-6, with 10 bases that match TRBD1. Unmatched junction bases numbered 9, after V lost 6 bases and J lost 10 bases. The CDR3 has 15 residues. Germline CDR1 SNHLY, CDR2 FYNNEI.